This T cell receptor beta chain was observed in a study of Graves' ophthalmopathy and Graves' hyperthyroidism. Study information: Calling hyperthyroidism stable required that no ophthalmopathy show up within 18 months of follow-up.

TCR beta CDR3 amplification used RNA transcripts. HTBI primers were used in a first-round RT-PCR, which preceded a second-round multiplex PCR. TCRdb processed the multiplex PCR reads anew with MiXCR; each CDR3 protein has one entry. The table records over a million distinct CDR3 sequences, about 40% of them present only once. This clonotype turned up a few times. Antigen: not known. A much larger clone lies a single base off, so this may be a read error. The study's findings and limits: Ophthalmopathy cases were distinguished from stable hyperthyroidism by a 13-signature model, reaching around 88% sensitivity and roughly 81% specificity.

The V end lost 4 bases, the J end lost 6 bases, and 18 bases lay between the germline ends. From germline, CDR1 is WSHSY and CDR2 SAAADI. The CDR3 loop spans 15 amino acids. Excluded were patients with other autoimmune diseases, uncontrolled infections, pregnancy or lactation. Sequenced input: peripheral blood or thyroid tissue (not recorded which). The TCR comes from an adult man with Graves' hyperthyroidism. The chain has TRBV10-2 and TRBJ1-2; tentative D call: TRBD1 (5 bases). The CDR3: CASSASPGPRNGYTF. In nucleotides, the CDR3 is TGCGCCAGCAGTGCGAGTCCAGGGCCTCGGAATGGCTACACCTTC.